Described below is a single TCR beta chain sequence and its context. Its antigen is still unknown. With V trimmed by 7 bases and J by 6 bases, 21 bases remained unmatched. This CDR3 comprises 20 residues. Germline lookup yields CDR1 PRHDT and CDR2 FYEKMQ (reference sequence). This sample was taken from a study of OX40 agonist ivuxolimab in advanced cancers. Study summary: With a range of roughly 20 to 80, age averaged about 58 years, and 65% to 90% were male. The study, taken as a whole, reports: Clonal expansion from baseline to week 6 occurred in both CD4+ and CD8+ T cells.

Autoimmune disease history or systemic immunosuppression led to patient exclusion. Samples were taken at baseline and on day 1 of cycles 4 and 7. Profiling relied on immunoSEQ multiplex PCR, and the TCRdb table lists in-frame clones only, not all of them. Of 100,000 or so clones in the sample, about 96% were seen once. The sequence derives from an adult with an advanced solid tumor such as melanoma, head and neck, liver or kidney cancer. Sample: CD4+ or CD8+ T cells sorted from blood, taken in a trial of the OX40 agonist ivuxolimab. The rearrangement links TRBV13 to TRBJ2-1; TRBD2 agrees at 13 bases. DNA for the CDR3: TGTGCCAGCACATCGGCCGGGACTAGCGGGAACATCCAACTAGGCAATGAGCAGTTCTTC. Translating gives CASTSAGTSGNIQLGNEQFF.